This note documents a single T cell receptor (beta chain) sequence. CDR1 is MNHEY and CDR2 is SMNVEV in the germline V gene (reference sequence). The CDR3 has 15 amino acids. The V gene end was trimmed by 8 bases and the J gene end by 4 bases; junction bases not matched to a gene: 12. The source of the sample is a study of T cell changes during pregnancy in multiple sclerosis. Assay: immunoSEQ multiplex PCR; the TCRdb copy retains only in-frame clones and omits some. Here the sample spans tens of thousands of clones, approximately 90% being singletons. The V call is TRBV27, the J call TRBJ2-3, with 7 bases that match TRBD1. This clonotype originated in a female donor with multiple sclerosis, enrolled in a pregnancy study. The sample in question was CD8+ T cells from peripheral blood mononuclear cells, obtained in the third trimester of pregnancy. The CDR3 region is CASCPRQGRSDTQYF. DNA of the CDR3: TGTGCCAGCTGTCCGAGACAGGGAAGGTCAGATACGCAGTATTTT.